Listed below are T cell receptor beta chains from one sample, sequenced in a study of radiotherapy plus CTLA-4 blockade in lung cancer. Measured with immunoSEQ multiplex PCR; TCRdb has only the in-frame clones, and not every one. There are some 110,000 clones in the sample; approximately 87% occur only once, and approximately 2.5% lies in the top ten. The sample in question was peripheral blood, obtained from a patient treated with radiotherapy plus ipilimumab. The source is a human donor with non-small cell lung cancer that progressed on radiotherapy plus ipilimumab. Some clones in this sample may be carry-over from other donors' samples. CDR3s include the opening cysteine and the closing phenylalanine or tryptophan. Only part of the rows carry a size: once, few, many, or a class if the clone is expanded.

cdr3_aa,j_call,clone_size,v_call
CASSYSGQGYYGYTF,TRBJ1-2,-,TRBV6-5
CASGSTVPPHPRLNEQFF,TRBJ2-1,-,TRBV12-5
CASSLETGENEKLFF,TRBJ1-4,-,TRBV5-1
CASSKVQGLSNQPQHF,TRBJ1-5,once,TRBV19
CASSHRGFPNQPQHF,TRBJ1-5,-,TRBV6-6
CASSQDRGFYYEQYF,TRBJ2-7,-,TRBV4-2
CASSKGKGGGIRLNQYF,TRBJ2-5,-,TRBV21-1
CASRSPTGRGQETQYF,TRBJ2-5,-,TRBV6-6
CASSYSELEKLFF,TRBJ1-4,-,TRBV6-6
CASSPRSYEQYF,TRBJ2-7,-,TRBV18
CASSQGQAGITDTQYF,TRBJ2-3,-,TRBV4-3
CASSPQLVGAKNIQYF,TRBJ2-4,-,TRBV5-4
CASSEGNRNTIYF,TRBJ1-3,few,TRBV6-1
CASLGGDWNQPQHF,TRBJ1-5,-,TRBV19
CSSLGLDTQYF,TRBJ2-3,once,TRBV20-1
CASSLGWQVWQPQHF,TRBJ1-5,-,TRBV5-6
CAISESKGRADTQYF,TRBJ2-3,once,TRBV10-3
CASSKGGNRGHQGDYNSPLHF,TRBJ1-6,once,TRBV21-1
CASSKRLPAGTGELFF,TRBJ2-2,-,TRBV5-4
CASSQEIVYEQYF,TRBJ2-7,-,TRBV4-3
CASSLKGYGYTF,TRBJ1-2,-,TRBV27
CASSSRGTSPDTQYF,TRBJ2-3,-,TRBV11-2
CASSRRTGPANTIYF,TRBJ1-3,-,TRBV5-1
CASRDSLNTEAFF,TRBJ1-1,-,TRBV7-2
CASTPGLGSYEQYF,TRBJ2-7,-,TRBV25-1
CASSSSVAGGRNEQFF,TRBJ2-1,once,TRBV9
CASSFWGFDTDTQYF,TRBJ2-3,once,TRBV27
CASSLSGYGNQPQHF,TRBJ1-5,-,TRBV27
CASILGPTRLGSGNTIYF,TRBJ1-3,-,TRBV4-2